The 2 T cell receptor beta chains below all came from one sample that was sequenced in a study of lymphopenia after photon versus proton radiotherapy. TCRdb's table, derived via immunoSEQ multiplex PCR, lists solely in-frame clones and lacks some. The data contain around 25,000 clones, around 83% of them singletons. The sequenced sample was peripheral blood, obtained from a patient treated with photon-based radiotherapy. These receptors were taken from a man aged 30 to 45 with gastric cancer.

This chain connects TRBV7-3 to TRBJ2-2; maybe TRBD2 (6 bases). Per the germline V gene, CDR1 is SGHTA and CDR2 is FQGTGA. V was trimmed by 2 bases and J by 4 bases, leaving 8 bases between them. The CDR3 spans 14 residues. The DNA of the CDR3 is TGTGCCAGCAGCTTATACGGGGGCACCGGGGAGCTGTTTTTT. Its protein product is CASSLYGGTGELFF.

This clone turned up a few times. The chain has TRBV28 and TRBJ2-2; D not resolved. Germline V gene data show CDR1 as MDHEN and CDR2 as SYDVKM. This CDR3 is built from 12 residues. V gave up 8 bases and J gave up 5 bases, with 9 bases separating them. The CDR3 region has the DNA TGTGCCAGCGAAAGGTTTACCGGGGAGCTGTTTTTT. Its translation: CASERFTGELFF.